This is a list of T cell receptor beta chains from one sample in a study of human T cells and chemical hapten exposure. TCRdb re-derived calls from the RACE reads in MiXCR, one entry per CDR3 protein. The sample has 360,000 or so distinct CDR3 sequences, about 6.3% seen once. Material: whole blood, obtained in connection with sensitization to the hapten diphenylcyclopropenone (DPC). The receptors were gathered from a young woman with alopecia areata. Some clones in this sample may be carry-over from other donors' samples. Both conserved end residues are part of each CDR3. The order of the fields is D gene, V gene, clone size, J gene, CDR3 protein, CDR3 DNA. D genes are given only for firm matches. Clone size appears in some rows only: once, few, many, or a class for an expanded clone.

>TRBD2|TRBV7-2|few|TRBJ2-1
CASSFTSGGATYNEQFF
TGTGCCAGCAGCTTTACTAGCGGGGGGGCCACCTACAATGAGCAGTTCTTC
>-|TRBV18|-|TRBJ2-5
CASSEVPKGTQYF
TGTGCCAGCTCCGAAGTCCCGAAAGGGACCCAGTACTTC
>TRBD1|TRBV6-6|many|TRBJ1-2
CASSYGDREDGYTF
TGTGCCAGCAGTTACGGGGACAGAGAAGATGGCTACACCTTC
>-|TRBV2|-|TRBJ2-3
CASRDNTDTQYF
TGTGCCAGCAGGGACAACACAGATACGCAGTATTTT
>-|TRBV7-9|-|TRBJ2-1
CASSFRSPSQEQFF
TGTGCCAGCAGCTTCCGGTCCCCGTCCCAAGAGCAGTTCTTC
>-|TRBV5-1|few|TRBJ2-7
CASSLQVGGEQYF
TGCGCCAGCAGCTTACAAGTTGGCGGCGAGCAGTACTTC
>-|TRBV5-5|many|TRBJ1-2
CASSHDIRTNYGYTF
TGTGCCAGCAGCCACGACATACGCACTAACTATGGCTACACCTTC
>-|TRBV27|few|TRBJ2-1
CASYKGYNEQFF
TGTGCCAGTTATAAGGGCTACAATGAGCAGTTCTTC
>-|TRBV7-8|-|TRBJ1-2
CASSLDRGGYESYGYTF
TGTGCCAGCAGCTTAGATCGGGGGGGCTATGAGAGCTATGGCTACACCTTC
>TRBD1|TRBV4-3|-|TRBJ1-3
CASSPYRGSGNTIYF
TGCGCCAGCAGCCCTTACAGGGGAAGTGGAAACACCATATATTTT
>-|TRBV7-2|many|TRBJ1-1
CASSLMWGATEAFF
TGTGCCAGCAGCTTAATGTGGGGGGCAACTGAAGCTTTCTTT
>-|TRBV20-1|-|TRBJ2-3
CSAQERGTDTQYF
TGCAGTGCCCAAGAGCGGGGCACAGATACGCAGTATTTT
>-|TRBV6-2/TRBV6-3|-|TRBJ1-3
CASNTDSFGNTIYF
TGTGCCAGCAACACGGACAGCTTCGGAAACACCATATATTTT
>-|TRBV7-9|-|TRBJ2-3
CASSWRQPTSTDTQYF
TGTGCCAGCAGCTGGAGACAGCCTACTAGCACAGATACGCAGTATTTT
>-|TRBV7-8|few|TRBJ1-1
CASSLAGSPEAFF
TGTGCCAGCAGCTTAGCCGGTTCTCCGGAAGCTTTCTTT
>TRBD1|TRBV24-1|-|TRBJ2-7
CATSDSVTGNIEQYF
TGTGCCACCAGTGATTCAGTGACAGGGAATATCGAGCAGTACTTC
>-|TRBV2|few|TRBJ1-5
CASSEEAGQFYQPQHF
TGTGCCAGCAGTGAAGAGGCAGGGCAGTTCTATCAGCCCCAGCATTTT
>-|TRBV7-2|many|TRBJ1-1
CASSLIPLRAFF
TGTGCCAGCAGCTTAATCCCCTTGCGGGCTTTCTTT
>-|TRBV6-5|many|TRBJ1-2
CASSVPGRAYGYTF
TGTGCCAGCAGTGTCCCGGGGAGAGCCTATGGCTACACCTTC
>-|TRBV6-2/TRBV6-3|-|TRBJ2-7
CASSYTRAFEQYF
TGTGCCAGCAGTTACACGCGGGCTTTCGAGCAGTACTTC
>-|TRBV5-6|-|TRBJ2-3
CASSLGAASTDTQYF
TGTGCCAGCAGCTTGGGGGCCGCCTCCACAGATACGCAGTATTTT
>-|TRBV3-1|-|TRBJ1-3
CASSQIPGAGSGNTIYF
TGTGCCAGCAGCCAAATACCGGGAGCGGGCTCTGGAAACACCATATATTTT
>-|TRBV12-3/TRBV12-4|few|TRBJ2-2
CASSSLDSTGELFF
TGTGCCAGCAGCTCTTTAGACAGCACCGGGGAGCTGTTTTTT
>-|TRBV5-6|few|TRBJ2-3
CASSSEAGSSTDTQYF
TGTGCCAGCAGCTCTGAAGCAGGGTCGAGCACAGATACGCAGTATTTT
>TRBD1|TRBV6-6|few|TRBJ2-7
CASRLPGQIMNEQYF
TGTGCCAGCAGACTACCGGGACAGATCATGAACGAGCAGTACTTC
>-|TRBV5-6|-|TRBJ2-7
CASSLAGTRQYF
TGTGCCAGCAGCTTGGCGGGAACGAGGCAGTACTTC
>TRBD2|TRBV10-3|few|TRBJ2-5
CAISESLSGGAETQYF
TGTGCCATCAGTGAGTCGTTGAGCGGGGGGGCAGAGACCCAGTACTTC
>-|TRBV20-1|-|TRBJ2-2
CSAREGGWNTGELFF
TGCAGTGCTAGAGAGGGCGGGTGGAACACCGGGGAGCTGTTTTTT
>-|TRBV7-6|-|TRBJ2-3
CASSSEQASDTQYF
TGTGCCAGCAGCTCCGAACAGGCATCAGATACGCAGTATTTT
>TRBD1|TRBV29-1|few|TRBJ2-3
CSVEDGTAATDTQYF
TGCAGCGTTGAAGATGGGACAGCCGCCACAGATACGCAGTATTTT
>-|TRBV4-3|many|TRBJ2-4
CASSQDQGLDRPKNIQYF
TGCGCCAGCAGCCAAGATCAAGGATTAGACAGGCCCAAAAACATTCAGTACTTC
>TRBD1|TRBV6-1|few|TRBJ1-2
CASSERLTGPYGYTF
TGTGCCAGCAGTGAGAGATTGACAGGGCCTTATGGCTACACCTTC
>-|TRBV4-2|many|TRBJ1-2
CASSQGRAGGGDGYTF
TGTGCCAGCAGCCAAGGCCGGGCGGGGGGAGGTGACGGCTACACCTTC
>-|TRBV27|few|TRBJ2-7
CASIQAGTNEKQYF
TGTGCCAGCATTCAGGCGGGGACAAACGAGAAGCAGTACTTC
>-|TRBV29-1|many|TRBJ1-1
CSVDEQGFTEAFF
TGCAGCGTTGATGAGCAGGGATTCACTGAAGCTTTCTTT
>-|TRBV20-1|-|TRBJ1-1
CSALRGNTDAFF
TGCAGTGCTCTGCGAGGCAACACTGATGCTTTCTTT
>-|TRBV7-3|-|TRBJ2-1
CASSPVALPDHNEQFF
TGTGCCAGCAGCCCCGTGGCGCTGCCGGACCACAATGAGCAGTTCTTC
>TRBD1|TRBV28|many|TRBJ2-5
CASSSTGEARETQYF
TGTGCCAGCAGTTCGACAGGGGAGGCCCGAGAGACCCAGTACTTC
>-|TRBV12-3/TRBV12-4|many|TRBJ2-6
CASTSWGLRSGANVLTF
TGTGCCAGCACCTCGTGGGGGCTAAGGTCTGGGGCCAACGTCCTGACTTTC
>TRBD1|TRBV29-1|many|TRBJ2-5
CSVDTGGEETQYF
TGCAGCGTAGATACAGGGGGCGAAGAGACCCAGTACTTC
>TRBD1|TRBV4-2|-|TRBJ1-5
CASSQDGGQGRQPQHF
TGTGCCAGCAGCCAAGACGGAGGACAGGGACGTCAGCCCCAGCATTTT
>-|TRBV20-1|many|TRBJ1-5
CSASIGAGGQPQHF
TGCAGTGCTAGTATAGGGGCGGGGGGTCAGCCCCAGCATTTT
>-|TRBV3-1|-|TRBJ1-3
CASSQEAGRSGNTIYF
TGTGCCAGCAGCCAAGAGGCCGGGAGGTCTGGAAACACCATATATTTT
>-|TRBV5-6|few|TRBJ1-1
CASSSNMGNTEAFF
TGTGCCAGCAGCTCCAACATGGGGAACACTGAAGCTTTCTTT